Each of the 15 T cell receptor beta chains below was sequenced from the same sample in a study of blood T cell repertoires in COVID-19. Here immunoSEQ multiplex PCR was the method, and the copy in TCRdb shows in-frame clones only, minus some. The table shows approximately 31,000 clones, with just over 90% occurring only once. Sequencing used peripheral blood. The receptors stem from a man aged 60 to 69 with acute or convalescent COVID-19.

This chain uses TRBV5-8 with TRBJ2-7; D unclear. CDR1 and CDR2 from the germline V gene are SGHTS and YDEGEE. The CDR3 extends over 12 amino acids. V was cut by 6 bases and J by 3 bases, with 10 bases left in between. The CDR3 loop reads CASNYDGYEQYF. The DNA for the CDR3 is TGTGCCAGCAACTACGACGGCTACGAGCAGTACTTC. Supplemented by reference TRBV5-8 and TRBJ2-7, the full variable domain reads EAGVTQSPTHLIKTRGQQATLRCSPISGHTSVYWYQQALGLGLQFLLWYDEGEERNRGNFPPRFSGRQFPNYSSELNVNALELEDSALYLCASNYDGYEQYFGPGTRLTVT.

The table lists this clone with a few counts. This chain's CDR3 is CASSEQGAISGANVLTF. In nucleotides, the CDR3 is TGTGCCAGCAGTGAACAGGGGGCGATCTCTGGGGCCAACGTCCTGACTTTC. The rearrangement links TRBV6-1 to TRBJ2-6; 8 nucleotides agree with TRBD1. The CDR3 extends over 17 amino acids. The germline CDR1 and CDR2 sequences are MNHNS and SASEGT. The ends lost 2 bases at V and 0 bases at J; junction bases unmatched: 3.

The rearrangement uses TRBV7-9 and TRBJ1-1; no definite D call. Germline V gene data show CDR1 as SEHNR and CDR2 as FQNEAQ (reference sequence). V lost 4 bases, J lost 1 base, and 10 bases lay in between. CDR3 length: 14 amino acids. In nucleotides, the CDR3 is TGTGCCAGCAGCTCCGCCAGACAGAACACTGAAGCTTTCTTT. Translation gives CASSSARQNTEAFF.

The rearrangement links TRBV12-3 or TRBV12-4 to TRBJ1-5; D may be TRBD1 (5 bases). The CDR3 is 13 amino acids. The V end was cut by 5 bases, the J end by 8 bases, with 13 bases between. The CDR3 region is CASSRTGGEPQHF. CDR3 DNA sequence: TGTGCCAGCAGTCGGACGGGAGGGGAGCCCCAGCATTTT.

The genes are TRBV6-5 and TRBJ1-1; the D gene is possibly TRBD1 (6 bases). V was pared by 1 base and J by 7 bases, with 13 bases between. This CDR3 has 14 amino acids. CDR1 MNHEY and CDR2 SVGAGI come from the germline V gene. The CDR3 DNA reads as TGTGCCAGCAGTTACTTTCAGGGGCGGTTTGAAGCTTTCTTT. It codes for CASSYFQGRFEAFF.

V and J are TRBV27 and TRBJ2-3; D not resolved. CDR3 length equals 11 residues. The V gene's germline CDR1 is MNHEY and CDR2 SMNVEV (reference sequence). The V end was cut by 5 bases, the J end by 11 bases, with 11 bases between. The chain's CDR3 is CASSTINKQYF. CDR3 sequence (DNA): TGTGCCAGCAGTACCATAAACAAGCAGTATTTT.

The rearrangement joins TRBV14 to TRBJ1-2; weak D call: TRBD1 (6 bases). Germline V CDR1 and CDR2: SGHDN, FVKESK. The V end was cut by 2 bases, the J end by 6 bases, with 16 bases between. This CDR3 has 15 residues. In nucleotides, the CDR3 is TGTGCCAGCAGCCAACGGGGGGCGCGACGCCATGGCTACACCTTC. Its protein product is CASSQRGARRHGYTF.

The CDR3 DNA sequence: TGTGCCTGGAGTGTAAGTCAGGCCCTGGGCTACACCTTC. Protein product: CAWSVSQALGYTF. This chain joins TRBV30 and TRBJ1-2, with no clear D. Trimming cost V 0 bases and J 8 bases, with 13 bases left between them. Germline CDR1 is GTSNPN and CDR2 is SVGIG (reference sequence). The CDR3 extends over 13 amino acids.

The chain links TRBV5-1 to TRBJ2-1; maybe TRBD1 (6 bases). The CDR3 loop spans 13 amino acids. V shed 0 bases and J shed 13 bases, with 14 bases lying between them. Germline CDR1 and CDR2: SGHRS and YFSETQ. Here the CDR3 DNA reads TGCGCCAGCAGCTTGGCAGGGAGACAGGAACAGTTCTTC. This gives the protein CASSLAGRQEQFF.

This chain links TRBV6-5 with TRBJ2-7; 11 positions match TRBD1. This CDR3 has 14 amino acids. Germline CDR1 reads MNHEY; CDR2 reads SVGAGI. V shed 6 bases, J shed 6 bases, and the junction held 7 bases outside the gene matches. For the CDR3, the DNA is TGTGCCAGCAGAACTGGACAGGGGGCTGGCGAGCAGTACTTC. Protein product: CASRTGQGAGEQYF.

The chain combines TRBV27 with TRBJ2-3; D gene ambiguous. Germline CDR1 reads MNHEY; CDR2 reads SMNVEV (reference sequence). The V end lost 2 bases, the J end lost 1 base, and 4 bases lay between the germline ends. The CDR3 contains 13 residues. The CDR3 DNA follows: TGTGCCAGCAGTTTAGCGCGCACAGATACGCAGTATTTT. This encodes CASSLARTDTQYF.

In DNA, the CDR3 is TGTGCCAGCAGACAGGGGAATGAGCAGTTCTTC. Protein sequence: CASRQGNEQFF. V is TRBV2 and J is TRBJ2-1; TRBD1 agrees at 7 bases. The CDR3 sequence is 11 residues long. Germline CDR1 reads SNHLY; CDR2 reads FYNNEI. The trim removed 6 bases at V and 7 bases at J, leaving 0 bases unmatched.

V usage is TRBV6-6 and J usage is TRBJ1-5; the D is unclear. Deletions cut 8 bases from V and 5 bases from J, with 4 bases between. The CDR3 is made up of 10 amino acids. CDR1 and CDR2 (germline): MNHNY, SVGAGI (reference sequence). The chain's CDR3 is CASSDQPQHF. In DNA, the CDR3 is TGTGCCAGCTCTGATCAGCCCCAGCATTTT.

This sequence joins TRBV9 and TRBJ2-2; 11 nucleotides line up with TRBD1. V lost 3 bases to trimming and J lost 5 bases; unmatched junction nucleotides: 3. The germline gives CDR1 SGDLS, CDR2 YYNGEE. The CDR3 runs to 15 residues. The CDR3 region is CASSGGTGGTGELFF. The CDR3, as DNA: TGTGCCAGCAGCGGTGGGACAGGGGGGACCGGGGAGCTGTTTTTT.

This CDR3 is CASSLRQGAGEAFF. CDR3 nucleotide sequence: TGTGCCAGCAGCCTCAGACAGGGGGCGGGTGAAGCTTTCTTT. The chain is built from TRBV7-2 and TRBJ1-1; 10 bases fit TRBD1. The germline gives CDR1 SGHTA, CDR2 FQGNSA. This CDR3 comprises 14 residues. V was clipped by 5 bases and J by 7 bases; unmatched bases: 7.